This T cell receptor (beta chain) emerged from a study of blood T cell repertoires in COVID-19. The wider study: Collection of acute and convalescent COVID-19 samples took place in the United States, Italy and Spain. PBMCs, B-cell-depleted T cells, or T cells provided the cDNA or gDNA that made up the material.

This clone was seen just once. The CDR3 totals 14 residues. V lost 7 bases, J lost 2 bases, and 5 bases stayed unmatched. The germline V gene encodes CDR1 MDHEN and CDR2 SYDVKM. Authors' methods: Counts of nucleated cells, estimated from reference gene primer amplification, were obtained. The repertoire was sequenced with immunoSEQ multiplex PCR; TCRdb's copy has only in-frame clones and lacks some. D and trimming come from the DNA, and the V and J calls and clone size come from that table. The repertoire holds 200,000 to 300,000 clones, 88% seen once, with approximately 3.8% in the top ten. Material: peripheral blood. The source of this sequence is a man in his 60s who had recovered from COVID-19. The V call is TRBV28, the J call TRBJ2-1, with 7 bases matching TRBD1. The CDR3: CASKRGGAYNEQFF. Written as DNA, the CDR3 is TGTGCCAGCAAACGAGGGGGCGCCTACAATGAGCAGTTCTTC.